A single sample is the source of the 24 T cell receptor beta chains below, sequenced in a study of cytomegalovirus exposure and HLA in healthy donors listed by TCRdb under 2017. Library preparation was by the immunoSEQ multiplex PCR assay. For the multiplex PCR, a mixture combining 60 forward primers for TCR Vbeta segments and 13 reverse primers for TCR Jbeta segments was used. Drawn from immuneACCESS, this table holds only the in-frame rearrangements with V and J called that TCRdb kept. Clones are partly lost; checked studies trace under half to an unresolved V gene and leave the rest unexplained. The sample table holds hundreds of thousands of clones, of which approximately 70% were seen once. 1.8% of the sample lies in the top ten. The material sequenced was PBMCs. The receptor set was obtained from a woman younger than 45 in good health and CMV-seronegative.

The sample holds a few counts of this clone. The chain has TRBV5-4 and TRBJ2-1; D call uncertain. The CDR3 is made up of 17 amino acids. CDR1 SGHNT and CDR2 YYREEE come from the germline V gene (reference sequence). The V and J ends lost 0 bases and 0 bases respectively, with 13 bases between them. DNA of the CDR3: TGTGCCAGCAGCTTGGCCGGTCCCTCGAGCTCCTACAATGAGCAGTTCTTC. Translation gives CASSLAGPSSSYNEQFF.

The chain joins TRBV7-9 to TRBJ1-3; 8 bases align to TRBD1. CDR3 size: 17 residues. Unmatched junction bases numbered 11, after V lost 3 bases and J lost 4 bases. In germline, CDR1 is SEHNR, CDR2 FQNEAQ (reference sequence). The CDR3 loop is CASSLDPLGQEGNTIYF. The CDR3 DNA is TGTGCCAGCAGCTTGGACCCCTTGGGACAGGAAGGAAACACCATATATTTT. Full variable domain (remainder filled in from reference TRBV7-9 and TRBJ1-3): DTGVSQNPRHKITKRGQNVTFRCDPISEHNRLYWYRQTLGQGPEFLTYFQNEAQLEKSRLLSDRFSAERPKGSFSTLEIQRTEQGDSAMYLCASSLDPLGQEGNTIYFGEGSWLTVV.

Of note for this clone: One end of the junction does not line up with germline, which may come from a read error. The genes are TRBV19 and TRBJ2-1, with 11 positions matching TRBD2. CDR3 length: 17 residues. Germline V gene lookup returns CDR1 LNHDA and CDR2 SQIVND (reference sequence). The CDR3 reads CVSSIDLWGSGGVEQFF. CDR3 coding DNA: TGTGTCAGTAGTATAGATCTATGGGGTAGCGGGGGGGTTGAGCAGTTCTTC.

To note about this clone: The junction shows a germline mismatch at one end, possibly a read error. This CDR3 is also generated by other DNA sequences in the sample. The genes are TRBV18 and TRBJ2-1; TRBD2 aligns across 8 bases. Germline loops: CDR1 KGHSH, CDR2 LQKENI. This CDR3 comprises 14 residues. CDR3 residues: CASSPPGGRNEQFF. CDR3 DNA sequence: TGTGCCAGCTCGCCACCGGGGGGGAGAAATGAGCAGTTCTTC.

The CDR3 DNA is TGTGCCAGTAGCACGACAGGGGGCGAAGAGACCCAGTACTTC. Translated: CASSTTGGEETQYF. The V and J genes are TRBV19 and TRBJ2-5; 10 bases map to TRBD1. The CDR3 contains 14 residues. The germline CDR1 and CDR2 sequences are LNHDA and SQIVND (reference sequence). Losses at the gene ends were 6 bases for V and 3 bases for J; bases not matched to a gene: 4.

The chain joins TRBV6-6 to TRBJ1-4; weak D call: TRBD1 (6 bases). Per germline, CDR1 MNHNY and CDR2 SVGAGI (reference sequence). This CDR3 is built from 12 residues. V lost 7 bases, J lost 8 bases, and 11 bases lay in between. The DNA of the CDR3 is TGTGCCAGCATGGGGGCAGGAGAAAAACTGTTTTTT. As protein: CASMGAGEKLFF.

This chain links TRBV28 with TRBJ2-3; TRBD2 aligns across 9 bases. Per germline, CDR1 MDHEN and CDR2 SYDVKM. The junction had 6 bases not matched to a gene; V was cut back by 3 bases and J by 5 bases. There are 15 residues in the CDR3. The CDR3 nucleotides read TGTGCCAGCAGTTTCCAGACTAGCGGTGGAGATACGCAGTATTTT. Its translation: CASSFQTSGGDTQYF.

On this clone itself: Other nucleotide sequences from this sample produce the same CDR3. This sequence joins TRBV11-3 and TRBJ1-1, with a possible D match to TRBD1 (6 bases). This CDR3 region has 13 residues. Trimming stripped 5 bases from V and 5 bases from J, with 12 bases between. The V gene's germline CDR1 is SGHNT and CDR2 YENEEA. The CDR3 loop is CASSLIRGTEAFF. The DNA for the CDR3 is TGTGCCAGCAGCCTAATCAGGGGAACTGAAGCTTTCTTT.

This CDR3 reads CASSAGSYREETQYF. In nucleotides, the CDR3 is TGTGCCAGCAGCGCCGGATCATACAGAGAAGAGACCCAGTACTTC. This chain joins TRBV6-6 and TRBJ2-5, with D hard to call. Germline CDR1 is MNHNY and CDR2 is SVGAGI (reference sequence). This CDR3 has 15 residues. V lost 6 bases to trimming and J lost 3 bases, with 17 bases between them.

The sample holds a few counts of this clone. This chain connects TRBV6-1 to TRBJ2-1; 11 bases fit TRBD2. CDR1 MNHNS and CDR2 SASEGT come from the germline V gene. The CDR3 loop spans 15 amino acids. After removal of 6 bases from V and 8 bases from J, the junction contained 9 bases not matched to a gene. CDR3 sequence (DNA): TGTGCCAGCAGGGAGACTAGCGGGGCTGGCGATGAGCAGTTCTTC. It encodes CASRETSGAGDEQFF.

This clone occurred once. The rearrangement uses TRBV7-9 and TRBJ2-1; possibly TRBD2 for D (7 bases). Germline-derived CDR1 and CDR2 are SEHNR and FQNEAQ (reference sequence). This CDR3 is 15 amino acids long. Trimming stripped 7 bases from V and 3 bases from J, with 16 bases between. CDR3 DNA sequence: TGTGCCAGCAACAAGGGGGGGGCCGTCTACAATGAGCAGTTCTTC. It specifies CASNKGGAVYNEQFF.

This clone was observed a handful of times. The chain carries TRBV15 and TRBJ2-7, with 10 bases lining up with TRBD1. V was pared by 3 bases and J by 3 bases, with 5 bases of the junction left unmatched. The germline CDR1 and CDR2 sequences are LNHNV and YYDKDF (reference sequence). There are 15 residues in the CDR3. Here the CDR3 DNA reads TGTGCCACCAGCAGGGACGGGACAGGGGTCTACGAGCAGTACTTC. Protein product: CATSRDGTGVYEQYF.

The gene calls are TRBV19 and TRBJ2-2; 9 nucleotides agree with TRBD2. The CDR3 contains 17 residues. Per germline, CDR1 LNHDA and CDR2 SQIVND (reference sequence). The junction had 11 bases not matched to a gene; V was cut back by 2 bases and J by 7 bases. As DNA, the CDR3 is TGTGCCAGTAGTATAAGTAGGCGGGGGGGAAGCCACGGGGAGCTGTTTTTT. Encoded protein: CASSISRRGGSHGELFF.

The rearrangement links TRBV10-2 to TRBJ2-3, with 7 bases matching TRBD2. The germline V gene has CDR1 WSHSY and CDR2 SAAADI. This CDR3 has 16 amino acids. V gave up 4 bases and J gave up 5 bases; unmatched junction bases: 12. CDR3 in amino acids: CASSAPLAGEEDTQYF. CDR3 in DNA: TGCGCCAGCAGTGCCCCCTTGGCGGGGGAAGAAGATACGCAGTATTTT.

V usage is TRBV5-1 and J usage is TRBJ2-7; 8 nucleotides agree with TRBD1. V lost 1 base to trimming and J lost 0 bases; unmatched junction nucleotides: 18. Germline loops: CDR1 SGHRS, CDR2 YFSETQ. CDR3 length equals 20 residues. Here the CDR3 reads CASSLFPNRDRSASSYEQYF. CDR3 nucleotides: TGCGCCAGCAGCTTGTTTCCAAACCGGGACAGGTCAGCGAGCTCCTACGAGCAGTACTTC.

The chain joins TRBV13 to TRBJ2-7; 7 positions match TRBD1. The CDR3 totals 14 residues. V gave up 5 bases and J gave up 6 bases; unmatched junction bases: 10. CDR1 and CDR2 from the germline V gene are PRHDT and FYEKMQ (reference sequence). CDR3 in amino acids: CASSPRGLLGEQYF. The CDR3 coding sequence is TGTGCCAGCAGCCCGAGGGGGCTGCTAGGCGAGCAGTACTTC.

This chain joins TRBV9 and TRBJ2-5; possible D gene TRBD2, 6 bases. V was cut by 3 bases and J by 4 bases, with 16 bases left in between. CDR3 length equals 15 residues. Germline V gene lookup returns CDR1 SGDLS and CDR2 YYNGEE. The CDR3 loop reads CASSEASALVETQYF. Written as DNA, the CDR3 is TGTGCCAGCAGCGAGGCTAGCGCTCTTGTAGAGACCCAGTACTTC.

V is TRBV2 and J is TRBJ1-5, with 7 nucleotides matching TRBD1. CDR1 SNHLY and CDR2 FYNNEI come from the germline V gene. The CDR3 loop spans 15 amino acids. J lost 3 bases, V lost 5 bases, and 7 bases had no gene match. In DNA, the CDR3 is TGTGCCAGCAGTATTGACAGGGACGACAATCAGCCCCAGCATTTT. As protein: CASSIDRDDNQPQHF. The full variable domain, rest sourced from reference TRBV2 and TRBJ1-5, is EPEVTQTPSHQVTQMGQEVILRCVPISNHLYFYWYRQILGQKVEFLVSFYNNEISEKSEIFDDQFSVERPDGSNFTLKIRSTKLEDSAMYFCASSIDRDDNQPQHFGDGTRLSIL.

In its sample, this clone was seen a few times. V usage is TRBV7-8 and J usage is TRBJ1-1; a weak D match, TRBD1 (6 bases). Germline lookup yields CDR1 SGHVS and CDR2 FQNEAQ. The CDR3 totals 14 residues. V lost 5 bases and J lost 4, with 14 bases in between. As DNA, the CDR3 is TGTGCCAGCAGCCATGGACAGTCGAGCACTGAAGCTTTCTTT. Translating gives CASSHGQSSTEAFF.

This chain joins TRBV5-1 and TRBJ2-3, with TRBD2 identical over 10 bases. CDR3 length equals 17 residues. V dropped 0 bases and J dropped 6; count of bases not matched to a gene: 10. Germline assignment: CDR1 SGHRS and CDR2 YFSETQ. The CDR3 is CASSLVGVAGGQDTQYF. The CDR3 nucleotides read TGCGCCAGCAGCTTGGTTGGAGTAGCGGGGGGTCAGGATACGCAGTATTTT.

The rearrangement links TRBV4-2 to TRBJ2-2; a weak D match, TRBD1 (6 bases). V was clipped by 0 bases and J by 4 bases, with 6 bases between them. CDR1 and CDR2 from the germline V gene are LGHNA and YNFKEQ. This CDR3 spans 14 amino acids. The DNA of the CDR3 is TGTGCCAGCAGCCAAGAGGGGGCCACCGGGGAGCTGTTTTTT. Protein sequence: CASSQEGATGELFF.

The chain is built from TRBV11-1 and TRBJ2-2; TRBD1 aligns across 10 bases. V lost 5 bases, J lost 1 base, and 1 base stayed unmatched. Germline CDR1 reads SGHAT; CDR2 reads FQDESV (reference sequence). The CDR3 is 15 residues long. As DNA, the CDR3 is TGTGCCAGCAGCCGGGACAGGGGGAACACCGGGGAGCTGTTTTTT. Its protein product is CASSRDRGNTGELFF.

This chain uses TRBV7-6 with TRBJ2-2, with TRBD2 identical over 9 bases. Looked up from germline, CDR1 is SGHVS and CDR2 is FNYEAQ. CDR3 length: 16 amino acids. Unmatched junction bases numbered 8, after V lost 5 bases and J lost 4 bases. Here the CDR3 reads CASSLWTSEGTGELFF. Written as DNA, the CDR3 is TGTGCCAGCAGCCTTTGGACTAGCGAGGGCACCGGGGAGCTGTTTTTT.

The gene calls are TRBV6-1 and TRBJ1-2; D call uncertain. CDR1 is MNHNS, CDR2 SASEGT, per germline. The CDR3 is made up of 11 amino acids. The V end was cut by 8 bases, the J end by 4 bases, with 8 bases between. CDR3 in amino acids: CASGSGYGYTF. For the CDR3, the DNA is TGTGCCAGCGGTTCCGGCTATGGCTACACCTTC.